Sequencing of this TCR beta chain was carried out in a study of shared clonotypes between healthy human individuals. Measured with immunoSEQ multiplex PCR; TCRdb has only the in-frame clones, and not every one. The sample has 950,000 to 1,200,000 clones, approximately 80% seen once. CDR3 size: 17 residues. V was clipped by 2 bases and J by 3 bases, with 20 bases between them. Germline CDR1 MGHRA, CDR2 YSYEKL. The TCR was taken from a man younger than 35 in good health. Some clones in this sample may be carry-over from other donors' samples. The material sequenced was memory CD4+ T cells from PBMCs. Described subset: CD45RA-negative fraction. This chain connects TRBV4-1 to TRBJ2-7; the D call may be TRBD1 or TRBD2 (5 bases each). CDR3: CASSQRFSGTDNYEQYF. The CDR3 region has the DNA TGCGCCAGCAGCCAACGTTTTTCCGGGACGGACAACTACGAGCAGTACTTC.